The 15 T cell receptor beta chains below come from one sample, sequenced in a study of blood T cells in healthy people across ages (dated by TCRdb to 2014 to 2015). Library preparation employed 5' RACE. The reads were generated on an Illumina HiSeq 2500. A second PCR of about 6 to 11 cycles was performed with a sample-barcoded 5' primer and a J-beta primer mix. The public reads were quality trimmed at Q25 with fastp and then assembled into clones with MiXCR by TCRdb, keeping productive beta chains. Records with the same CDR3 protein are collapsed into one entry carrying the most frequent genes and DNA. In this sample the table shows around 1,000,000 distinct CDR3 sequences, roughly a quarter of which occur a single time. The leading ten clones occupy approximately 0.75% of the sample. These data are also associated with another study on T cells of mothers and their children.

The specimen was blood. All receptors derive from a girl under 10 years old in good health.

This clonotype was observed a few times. For the CDR3, the DNA is TGCGCCAGCAGCCCCACCGACAGGATAGATGGCTACACCTTC. It specifies CASSPTDRIDGYTF. The V and J genes are TRBV4-3 and TRBJ1-2; D may be TRBD1 (6 bases). The CDR3 extends over 14 amino acids. Per germline, CDR1 LGHNA and CDR2 YSLEER. V lost 4 bases and J lost 6, with 15 bases in between.

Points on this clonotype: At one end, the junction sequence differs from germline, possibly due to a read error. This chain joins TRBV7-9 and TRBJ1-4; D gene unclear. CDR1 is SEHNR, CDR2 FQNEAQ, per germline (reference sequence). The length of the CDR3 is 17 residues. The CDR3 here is CASIEEGTSPTNEKLFF. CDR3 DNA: TGTGCCAGCATCGAAGAAGGAACAAGTCCGACTAACGAAAAACTGTTTTTT.

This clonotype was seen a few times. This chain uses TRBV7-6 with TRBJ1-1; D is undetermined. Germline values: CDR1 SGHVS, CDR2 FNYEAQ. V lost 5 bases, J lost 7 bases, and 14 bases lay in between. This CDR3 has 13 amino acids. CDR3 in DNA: TGTGCCAGCAGCCAAGATCTCACCGTTGAAGCTTTCTTT. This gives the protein CASSQDLTVEAFF.

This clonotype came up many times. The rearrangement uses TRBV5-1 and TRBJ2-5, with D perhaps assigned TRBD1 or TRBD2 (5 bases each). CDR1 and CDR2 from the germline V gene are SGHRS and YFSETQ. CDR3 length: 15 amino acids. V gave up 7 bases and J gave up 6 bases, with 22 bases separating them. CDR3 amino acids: CASPADRDGLQTQYF. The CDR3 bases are TGCGCCAGCCCCGCCGACCGGGACGGGCTCCAGACCCAGTACTTC.

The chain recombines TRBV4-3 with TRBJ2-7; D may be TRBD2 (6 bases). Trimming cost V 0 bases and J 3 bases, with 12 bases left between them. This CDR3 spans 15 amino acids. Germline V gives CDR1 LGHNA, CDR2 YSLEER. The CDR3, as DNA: TGCGCCAGCAGCCAAGATCAACGGGGGAACTACGAGCAGTACTTC. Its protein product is CASSQDQRGNYEQYF.

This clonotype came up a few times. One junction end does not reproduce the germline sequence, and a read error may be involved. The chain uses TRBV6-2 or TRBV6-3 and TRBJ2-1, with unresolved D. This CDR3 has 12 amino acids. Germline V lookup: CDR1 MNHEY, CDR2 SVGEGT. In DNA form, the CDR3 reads TGTGCCAGCAGTTACGTGGGGAATGGGCAGTTCTTC. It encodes CASSYVGNGQFF.

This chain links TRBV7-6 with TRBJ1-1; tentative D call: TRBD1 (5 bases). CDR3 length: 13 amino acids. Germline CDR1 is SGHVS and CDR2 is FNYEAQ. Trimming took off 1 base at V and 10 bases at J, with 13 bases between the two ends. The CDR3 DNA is TGTGCCAGCAGCTTAGATGGGGGTGGGCGAGCTTTCTTT. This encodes CASSLDGGGRAFF. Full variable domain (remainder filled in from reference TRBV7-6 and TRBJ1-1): GAGVSQSPRYKVTKRGQDVALRCDPISGHVSLYWYRQALGQGPEFLTYFNYEAQQDKSGLPNDRFSAERPEGSISTLTIQRTEQRDSAMYRCASSLDGGGRAFFGQGTRLTVV.

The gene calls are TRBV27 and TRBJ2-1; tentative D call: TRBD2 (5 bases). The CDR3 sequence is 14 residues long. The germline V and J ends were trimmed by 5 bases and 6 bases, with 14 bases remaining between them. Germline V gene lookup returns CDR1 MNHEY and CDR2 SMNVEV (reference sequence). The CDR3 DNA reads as TGTGCCAGCAGTCAGCGGAGGCGGGCCAATGAGCAGTTCTTC. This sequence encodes CASSQRRRANEQFF.

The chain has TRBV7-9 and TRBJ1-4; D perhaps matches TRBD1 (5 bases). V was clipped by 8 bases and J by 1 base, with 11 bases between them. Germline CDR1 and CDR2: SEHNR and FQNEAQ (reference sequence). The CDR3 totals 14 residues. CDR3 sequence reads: CASLGALTNEKLFF. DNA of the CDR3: TGTGCCAGCCTAGGGGCTTTAACTAATGAAAAACTGTTTTTT.

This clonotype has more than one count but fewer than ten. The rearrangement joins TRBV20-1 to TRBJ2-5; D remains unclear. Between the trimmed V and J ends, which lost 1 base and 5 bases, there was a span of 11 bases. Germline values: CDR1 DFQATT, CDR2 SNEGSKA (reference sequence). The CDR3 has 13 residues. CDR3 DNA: TGCAGTGCTAGAGTCAAAAACCTGGAGACCCAGTACTTC. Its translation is CSARVKNLETQYF.

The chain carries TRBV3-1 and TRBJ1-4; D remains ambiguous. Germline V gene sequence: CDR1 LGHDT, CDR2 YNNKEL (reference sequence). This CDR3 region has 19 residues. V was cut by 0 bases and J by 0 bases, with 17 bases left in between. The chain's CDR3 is CASSQEARRPDSTNEKLFF. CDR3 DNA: TGTGCCAGCAGCCAAGAAGCCAGACGGCCAGACTCAACTAATGAAAAACTGTTTTTT.

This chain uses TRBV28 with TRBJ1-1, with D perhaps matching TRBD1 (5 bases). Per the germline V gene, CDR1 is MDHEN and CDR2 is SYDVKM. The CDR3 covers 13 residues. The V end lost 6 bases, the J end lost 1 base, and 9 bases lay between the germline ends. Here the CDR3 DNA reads TGTGCCAGCAGACAGGTGGGGAACACTGAAGCTTTCTTT. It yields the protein CASRQVGNTEAFF.

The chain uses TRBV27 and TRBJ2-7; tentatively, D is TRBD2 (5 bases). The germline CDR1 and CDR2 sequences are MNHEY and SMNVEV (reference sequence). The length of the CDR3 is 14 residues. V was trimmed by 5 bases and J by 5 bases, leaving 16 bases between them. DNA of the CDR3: TGTGCCAGCAGTGGATTGGAGGCCTCGGACGAGCAGTACTTC. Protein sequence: CASSGLEASDEQYF.

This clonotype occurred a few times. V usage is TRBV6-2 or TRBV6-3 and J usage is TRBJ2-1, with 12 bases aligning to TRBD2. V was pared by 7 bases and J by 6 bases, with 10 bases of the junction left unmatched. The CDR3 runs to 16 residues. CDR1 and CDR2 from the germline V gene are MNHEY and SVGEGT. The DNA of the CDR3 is TGTGCCAGCAAATTATATCCGACTAGCGGGAGCAATGAGCAGTTCTTC. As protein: CASKLYPTSGSNEQFF.

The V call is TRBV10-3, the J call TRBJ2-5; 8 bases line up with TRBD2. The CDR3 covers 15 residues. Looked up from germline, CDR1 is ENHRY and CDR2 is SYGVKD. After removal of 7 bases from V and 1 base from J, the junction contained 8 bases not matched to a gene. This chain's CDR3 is CAIKAGLEGQETQYF. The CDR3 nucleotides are TGTGCCATCAAAGCGGGACTAGAAGGCCAAGAGACCCAGTACTTC.